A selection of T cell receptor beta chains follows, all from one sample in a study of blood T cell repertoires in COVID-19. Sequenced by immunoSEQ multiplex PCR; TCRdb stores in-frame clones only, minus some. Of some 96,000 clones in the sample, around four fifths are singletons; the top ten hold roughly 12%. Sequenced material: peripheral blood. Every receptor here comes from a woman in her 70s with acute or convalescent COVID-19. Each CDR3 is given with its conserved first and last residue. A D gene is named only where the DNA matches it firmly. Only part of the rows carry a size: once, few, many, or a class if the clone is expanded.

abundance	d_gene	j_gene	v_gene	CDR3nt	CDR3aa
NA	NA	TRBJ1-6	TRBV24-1	TGTGCCACCAGTGAATCTGATTCACCCCTCCACTTT	CATSESDSPLHF
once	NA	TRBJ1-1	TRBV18	TGTGCCAGCTCACCGTCAGGGGTGGTGAACACTGAAGCTTTCTTT	CASSPSGVVNTEAFF
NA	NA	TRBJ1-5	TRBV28	TGTGCCAGCAGTTTCGTCGGTATGGATCAGCCCCAGCATTTT	CASSFVGMDQPQHF
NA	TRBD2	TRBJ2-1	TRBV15	TGTGCCACCAGCAGAGTGGGACTAGCGGGGGGGCCGGGAAATGAGCAGTTCTTC	CATSRVGLAGGPGNEQFF
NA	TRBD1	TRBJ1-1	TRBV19	TGTGCCAGTTTAGGGGACAGGGTAGGCAACACTGAAGCTTTCTTT	CASLGDRVGNTEAFF
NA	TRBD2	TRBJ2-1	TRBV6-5	TGTGCCAGCAGGGCTAGCGGGGGGTCTGAGCAGTTCTTC	CASRASGGSEQFF
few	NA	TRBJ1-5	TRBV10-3	TGTGCCTCCTCCACAGGGAAGGGTCGGGATCAGCCCCAGCATTTT	CASSTGKGRDQPQHF
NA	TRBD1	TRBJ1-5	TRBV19	TGTGCCAGTAGCTACCGGCAAGACAGGGGCCATCAGCCCCAGCATTTT	CASSYRQDRGHQPQHF
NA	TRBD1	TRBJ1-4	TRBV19	TGTGCCAGTACTTGGAGAGGGGGCGTGTATGAAAAACTGTTTTTT	CASTWRGGVYEKLFF
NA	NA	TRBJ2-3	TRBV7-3	TGTGCCAGCAGCAGAATAGGGGTCACAGATACGCAGTATTTT	CASSRIGVTDTQYF
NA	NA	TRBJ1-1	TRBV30	TGTGCCTGGGACAGGCAGAACACTGAAGCTTTCTTT	CAWDRQNTEAFF
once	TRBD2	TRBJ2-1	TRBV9	TGTGCCAGCAGCGAACCCTCGAGGGCGGGGGGGCACAATGAGCAGTTCTTC	CASSEPSRAGGHNEQFF
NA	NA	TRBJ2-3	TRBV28	TGTGCCAGCAGCACGGAGACAGATACGCAGTATTTT	CASSTETDTQYF
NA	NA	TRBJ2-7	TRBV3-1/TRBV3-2	TGTGCCAGCAGCCAAGAGCGACAGGAGCAGTACTTC	CASSQERQEQYF
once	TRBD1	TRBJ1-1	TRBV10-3	TGTGCCATCAGTGGGAGGGGGCGGGACACTGAAGCTTTCTTT	CAISGRGRDTEAFF
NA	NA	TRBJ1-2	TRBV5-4	TGTGCCAGCAGCCCCGAGGGCTATGGCTACACCTTC	CASSPEGYGYTF
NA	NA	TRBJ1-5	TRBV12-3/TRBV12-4	TGTGCCAGCAGTTTAGGTCGGCCCCAGCATTTT	CASSLGRPQHF
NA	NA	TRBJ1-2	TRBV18	TGTGCCAGCTCACCACGGTCAGAGGGTGGCTACACCTTC	CASSPRSEGGYTF
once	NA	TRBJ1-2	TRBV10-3	TGTGCCATCGGAACCCGGGGGGTCGACTATGGCTACACCTTC	CAIGTRGVDYGYTF
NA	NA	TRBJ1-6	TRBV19	TGTGCCAGTAGTCTGGACATGAAGGCTCCCCTCCACTTT	CASSLDMKAPLHF
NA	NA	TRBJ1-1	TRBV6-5	TGTGCCAGCAGCCAGGCGGGGAGCGAAGCTTTCTTT	CASSQAGSEAFF
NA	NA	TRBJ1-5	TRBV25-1	TGTGCCAGCAGTGAATGGGGTCAGGGCGGTATTGGCAATCAGCCCCAGCATTTT	CASSEWGQGGIGNQPQHF
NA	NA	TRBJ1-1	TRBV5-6	TGTGCCAGCAGCTTGGGTGGAGGTATGAACACTGAAGCTTTCTTT	CASSLGGGMNTEAFF
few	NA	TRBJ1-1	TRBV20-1	TGCAGTGCCATCTACCGCACTGAAGCTTTCTTT	CSAIYRTEAFF
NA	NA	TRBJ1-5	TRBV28	TGTGCCAGCAGGGTGACAGGTAATCAGCCCCAGCATTTT	CASRVTGNQPQHF
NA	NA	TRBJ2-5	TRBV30	TGTGCCTGGAGAGGTCGCGGGGGCTTACAAGAGACCCAGTACTTC	CAWRGRGGLQETQYF
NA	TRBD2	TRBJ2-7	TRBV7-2	TGTGCCAGCAGCGGTAGCGGGGGCGCCTACGAGCAGTACTTC	CASSGSGGAYEQYF
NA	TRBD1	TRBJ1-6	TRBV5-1	TGCGCCAGCAGCCTCGCCGGGACAGGGTATTCACCCCTCCACTTT	CASSLAGTGYSPLHF
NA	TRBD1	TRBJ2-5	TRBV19	TGTGCCAGTAGCAAAGGGACAGTTCAAGAGACCCAGTACTTC	CASSKGTVQETQYF
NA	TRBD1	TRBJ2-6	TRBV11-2	TGTGCCAGCAGAACCGGGACAGGGGGCGTTGGGGCCAACGTCCTGACTTTC	CASRTGTGGVGANVLTF
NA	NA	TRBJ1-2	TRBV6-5	TGTGCCAGCACCCTAGAGGGATTGTTGAGTGGCTACACCTTC	CASTLEGLLSGYTF
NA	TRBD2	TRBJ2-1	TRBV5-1	TGCGCCAGCAGCTTGGAGACTAGCGGCAATAATGAGCAGTTCTTC	CASSLETSGNNEQFF
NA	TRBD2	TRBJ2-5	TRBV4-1	TGCGCCAGCAGCCAAGATGGGAGGGGCCGGGAGACCCAGTACTTC	CASSQDGRGRETQYF
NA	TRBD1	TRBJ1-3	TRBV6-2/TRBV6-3	TGTGCCAGCAGTTACTCGACAGGGTCAGGCCCCTTTGGAAACACCATATATTTT	CASSYSTGSGPFGNTIYF
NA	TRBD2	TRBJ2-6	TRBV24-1	TGTGCCACCAGTGACTCGACGGGGGGCTCTGGGGCCAACGTCCTGACTTTC	CATSDSTGGSGANVLTF
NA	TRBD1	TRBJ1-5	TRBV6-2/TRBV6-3	TGTGCCAGCAGTAACCCGGGACAGAGTCCCCATCAGCCCCAGCATTTT	CASSNPGQSPHQPQHF
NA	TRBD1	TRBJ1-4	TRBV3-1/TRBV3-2	TGTGCCAGCAGCCACCTGGGACAGGGGGGGACAACTAATGAAAAACTGTTTTTT	CASSHLGQGGTTNEKLFF
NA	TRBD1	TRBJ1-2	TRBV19	TGTGCCAGCACCAGAGCCGACAGGGGGCAGAATGGCTACACCTTC	CASTRADRGQNGYTF
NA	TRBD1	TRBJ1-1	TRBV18	TGTGCCAGCTCCCGACAGGGCGACACTGAAGCTTTCTTT	CASSRQGDTEAFF
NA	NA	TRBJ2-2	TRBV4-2	TGTGCCAGCAGCCAAGAATGGCAGAACACCGGGGAGCTGTTTTTT	CASSQEWQNTGELFF
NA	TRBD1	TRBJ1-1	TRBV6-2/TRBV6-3	TGTGCCAGCAGTTATTCGGGACAGTTTGTAGCTTTCTTT	CASSYSGQFVAFF
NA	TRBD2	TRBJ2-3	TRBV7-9	TGTGCCAGCAGCTCAGACCAGGGAGGGCCTAGCACAGATACGCAGTATTTT	CASSSDQGGPSTDTQYF
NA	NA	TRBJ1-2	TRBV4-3	TGCGCCAGCAGCCAAGTCTCACAGGGCAGCAACTATGGCTACACCTTC	CASSQVSQGSNYGYTF
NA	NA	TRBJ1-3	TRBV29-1	TGCAGCGTTGAGGATGGGGGCGCTGGAAACACCATATATTTT	CSVEDGGAGNTIYF
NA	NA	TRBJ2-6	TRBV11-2	TGTGCCAGCAGCTTAGCTCGCCCCGGACAATTGGGGGCCAACGTCCTGACTTTC	CASSLARPGQLGANVLTF
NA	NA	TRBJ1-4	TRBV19	TGTGCCAGTAGTCGAAGCGCAGGGAAAACAACTAATGAAAAACTGTTTTTT	CASSRSAGKTTNEKLFF
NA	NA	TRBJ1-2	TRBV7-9	TGTGCCAGCAGCATACAGGAACGCTATGGCTACACCTTC	CASSIQERYGYTF
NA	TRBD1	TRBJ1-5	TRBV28	TGTGCCAGCAGCCGAAGATTAGACAGGGCGAGCAATCAGCCCCAGCATTTT	CASSRRLDRASNQPQHF
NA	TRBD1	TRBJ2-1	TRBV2	TGTGCCAGCTTACAGGGGGCAAGGGATGAGCAGTTCTTC	CASLQGARDEQFF
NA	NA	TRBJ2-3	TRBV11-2	TGTGCCAGCAGCCCACAGCGTCAGGGGACGCAGTATTTT	CASSPQRQGTQYF
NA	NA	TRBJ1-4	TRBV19	TGTGCCAGTAGTCCCCCCGGGACTAATGAAAAACTGTTTTTT	CASSPPGTNEKLFF